These 9 T cell receptor beta chains were all obtained from the same sample, sequenced in a study of T cell responses to AZD1222 COVID-19 vaccine. TCRdb's copy holds only in-frame clones and misses some; the assay was immunoSEQ multiplex PCR. The sample includes 100,000 to 150,000 clones, around nine tenths of them seen just once. This sample comprised peripheral blood, obtained on day 0 of AZD1222 vaccination. These receptors were obtained from an adult in good health.

The chain combines TRBV4-1 with TRBJ1-5, with 10 bases fitting TRBD1. CDR3 size: 17 residues. The junction had 5 bases not matched to a gene; V was cut back by 0 bases and J by 3 bases. Looked up from germline, CDR1 is MGHRA and CDR2 is YSYEKL. CDR3 DNA: TGCGCCAGCAGCCAAGACCCGGGACAGGGGATCAATCAGCCCCAGCATTTT. Translated, it gives CASSQDPGQGINQPQHF.

The rearrangement links TRBV6-5 to TRBJ2-3, with D maybe TRBD2 (6 bases). The CDR3 extends over 15 amino acids. V was trimmed by 6 bases and J by 3 bases, leaving 16 bases between them. The germline gives CDR1 MNHEY, CDR2 SVGAGI. CDR3 in DNA: TGTGCCAGCAGACTGACTAGAATTCAGACAGATACGCAGTATTTT. Its translation: CASRLTRIQTDTQYF.

This clone was detected only once. The chain links TRBV15 to TRBJ1-4, with TRBD1 identical over 7 bases. CDR1 is LNHNV, CDR2 YYDKDF, per germline (reference sequence). V lost 3 bases, J lost 4 bases, and 8 bases stayed unmatched. This CDR3 comprises 16 residues. The CDR3 DNA sequence: TGTGCCACCAGCAGGGAACGACAGGGTGGTAATGAAAAACTGTTTTTT. Protein: CATSRERQGGNEKLFF.

This chain links TRBV30 with TRBJ1-3; perhaps TRBD1 as D (5 bases). This CDR3 region has 15 residues. The V end lost 0 bases, the J end lost 1 base, and 10 bases lay between the germline ends. The germline V gene has CDR1 GTSNPN and CDR2 SVGIG (reference sequence). The DNA for the CDR3 is TGTGCCTGGAGTGTTCCCCGGGGGTCTGGAAACACCATATATTTT. This encodes CAWSVPRGSGNTIYF.

This clone was seen just once. The V gene is TRBV28, the J gene TRBJ1-2; D gene unclear. Germline CDR1 MDHEN, CDR2 SYDVKM. Trimming stripped 2 bases from V and 4 bases from J, with 8 bases between. This CDR3 comprises 13 residues. CDR3 protein: CASSLTRSYGYTF. As DNA, the CDR3 is TGTGCCAGCAGTTTAACCAGGAGCTATGGCTACACCTTC.

The chain combines TRBV3-1 (or the pseudogene TRBV3-2) with TRBJ2-2; D is unclear. Looked up from germline, CDR1 is LGHDT and CDR2 is YNNKEL (reference sequence). The CDR3 is 15 residues long. V dropped 1 base and J dropped 10 bases, with 16 bases sitting between them. The CDR3 loop is CASSQGGPPLKELFF. The CDR3 DNA is TGTGCCAGCAGCCAAGGTGGTCCCCCTTTAAAGGAGCTGTTTTTT.

The J gene is TRBJ1-5, the V gene TRBV7-9; D perhaps matches TRBD1 (5 bases). V shed 0 bases and J shed 7 bases, with 7 bases lying between them. This CDR3 has 13 amino acids. Germline V gene data show CDR1 as SEHNR and CDR2 as FQNEAQ (reference sequence). CDR3 sequence: CASSLAWDQPQHF. CDR3 sequence (DNA): TGTGCCAGCAGCTTAGCCTGGGACCAGCCCCAGCATTTT.

The chain has TRBV4-3 and TRBJ2-1; 8 nucleotides match TRBD1. Germline CDR1 is LGHNA and CDR2 is YSLEER. V lost 4 bases, J lost 6 bases, and 11 bases stayed unmatched. This CDR3 is built from 16 residues. Here the CDR3 DNA reads TGCGCCAGCAGCCCCGGACAGGGAATGTTAGGCAATGAGCAGTTCTTC. Translated, it gives CASSPGQGMLGNEQFF.

The chain uses TRBV3-1 (or the pseudogene TRBV3-2) and TRBJ1-4; no firm D call. Deletions cut 0 bases from V and 3 bases from J, with 5 bases between. The CDR3 is made up of 14 amino acids. Germline V gene sequence: CDR1 LGHDT, CDR2 YNNKEL (reference sequence). This CDR3 reads CASSQEGSNEKLFF. The CDR3 DNA follows: TGTGCCAGCAGCCAAGAAGGATCTAATGAAAAACTGTTTTTT.